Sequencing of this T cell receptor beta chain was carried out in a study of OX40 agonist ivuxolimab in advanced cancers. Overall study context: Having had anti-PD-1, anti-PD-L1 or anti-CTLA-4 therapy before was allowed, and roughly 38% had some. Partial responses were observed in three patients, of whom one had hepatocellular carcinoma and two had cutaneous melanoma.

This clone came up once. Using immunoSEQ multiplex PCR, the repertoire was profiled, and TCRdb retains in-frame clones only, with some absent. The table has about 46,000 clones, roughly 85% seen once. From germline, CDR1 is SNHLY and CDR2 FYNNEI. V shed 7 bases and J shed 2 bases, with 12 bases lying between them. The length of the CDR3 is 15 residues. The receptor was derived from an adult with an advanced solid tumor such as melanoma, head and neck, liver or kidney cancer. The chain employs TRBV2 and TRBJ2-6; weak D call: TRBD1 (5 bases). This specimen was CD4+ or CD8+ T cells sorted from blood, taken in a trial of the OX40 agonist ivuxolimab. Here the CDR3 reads CASTTGLTGANVLTF. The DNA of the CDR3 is TGTGCCAGCACCACAGGTCTCACTGGGGCCAACGTCCTGACTTTC. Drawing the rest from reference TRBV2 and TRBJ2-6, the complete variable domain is EPEVTQTPSHQVTQMGQEVILRCVPISNHLYFYWYRQILGQKVEFLVSFYNNEISEKSEIFDDQFSVERPDGSNFTLKIRSTKLEDSAMYFCASTTGLTGANVLTFGAGSRLTVL.